The next 17 T cell receptor beta chains were all read from a single sample in a study of cytomegalovirus exposure and HLA in healthy donors. Both 60 Vbeta primers and 13 Jbeta primers went into the PCR. Profiled with immunoSEQ multiplex PCR; TCRdb holds only in-frame clones, not every one. This sample has some 200,000 clones, with 70% to 85% found just once. The specimen was PBMCs. The receptor set was obtained from a middle-aged woman in good health and CMV-seronegative.

The chain links TRBV7-2 to TRBJ1-1, with D possibly matching TRBD1 (5 bases). V lost 2 bases and J lost 4, with 8 bases in between. The CDR3 totals 13 residues. The germline gives CDR1 SGHTA, CDR2 FQGNSA. The CDR3 region is CASSLQGTTEAFF. As DNA, the CDR3 is TGTGCCAGCAGCTTACAGGGTACCACTGAAGCTTTCTTT.

The chain carries TRBV10-3 and TRBJ1-5; D remains unclear. Trimming cost V 2 bases and J 0 bases, with 8 bases left between them. This CDR3 region has 15 residues. Germline CDR1 and CDR2: ENHRY and SYGVKD. CDR3 sequence: CAISENGGSNQPQHF. The CDR3 DNA reads as TGTGCCATCAGTGAGAACGGCGGTAGCAATCAGCCCCAGCATTTT.

This clone was detected once. This chain joins TRBV7-2 and TRBJ1-1; D is unclear. The CDR3 has 14 amino acids. Germline loops: CDR1 SGHTA, CDR2 FQGNSA. The germline V and J ends were trimmed by 1 base and 0 bases, with 6 bases remaining between them. CDR3 sequence (DNA): TGTGCCAGCAGCTTAGTTCGGGTGAACACTGAAGCTTTCTTT. Its translation is CASSLVRVNTEAFF.

The chain employs TRBV6-6 and TRBJ1-5; 9 bases are a match to TRBD1. This CDR3 has 14 residues. In germline, CDR1 is MNHNY, CDR2 SVGAGI (reference sequence). V lost 2 bases and J lost 6; bases outside the gene matches: 2. The CDR3 spells CASSYGTGSQPQHF. The CDR3 bases are TGTGCCAGCAGTTACGGGACAGGGAGTCAGCCCCAGCATTTT.

This clone showed up just a few times. This chain connects TRBV7-9 to TRBJ2-1; 9 nucleotides agree with TRBD1. Looked up from germline, CDR1 is SEHNR and CDR2 is FQNEAQ (reference sequence). V was pared by 5 bases and J by 3 bases, with 5 bases of the junction left unmatched. This CDR3 has 15 residues. The CDR3 bases are TGTGCCAGCAGCGCCGGACAGGGGCTCTACAATGAGCAGTTCTTC. This translates into CASSAGQGLYNEQFF.

This clone was detected once. The rearrangement uses TRBV20-1 and TRBJ1-4; D gene ambiguous. The CDR3 consists of 11 residues. The V gene's germline CDR1 is DFQATT and CDR2 SNEGSKA (reference sequence). V lost 6 bases and J 7 bases, leaving 9 bases between the germline ends. The CDR3 nucleotides are TGCAGTGCCCCCTTGGCTGAAAAACTGTTTTTT. Its translation: CSAPLAEKLFF.

J is TRBJ2-7 and V is TRBV12-2; the table's TRBD2 call for D was not verified on the DNA. TRBV12-2 is a documented pseudogene. The CDR3 length is 14 residues. This CDR3 is CASRPPKRTYEQYF. The CDR3 nucleotides are TGTGCAAGTCGCCCGCCGAAGCGTACCTACGAGCAGTACTTC.

V and J are TRBV7-9 and TRBJ2-1; 8 positions match TRBD1. In germline, CDR1 is SEHNR, CDR2 FQNEAQ (reference sequence). The V segment lost 0 bases and the J segment 4 bases; nucleotides outside the gene matches: 5. CDR3 size: 16 residues. CDR3 residues: CASSLASGGGYNEQFF. In DNA, the CDR3 is TGTGCCAGCAGCTTAGCCTCAGGGGGCGGGTACAATGAGCAGTTCTTC.

The V and J genes are TRBV18 and TRBJ2-1, with 11 positions matching TRBD2. This CDR3 region has 15 residues. Germline loops: CDR1 KGHSH, CDR2 LQKENI. The ends lost 4 bases at V and 6 bases at J; junction bases unmatched: 5. The CDR3 loop is CASSLGLAEINEQFF. CDR3 DNA sequence: TGTGCCAGCTCACTGGGACTAGCGGAGATCAATGAGCAGTTCTTC.

V is TRBV10-1 and J is TRBJ2-1; the D is unclear. The CDR3 has 16 amino acids. V was pared by 8 bases and J by 8 bases, with 25 bases between. Germline loops: CDR1 WNHNN, CDR2 SYGVQD (reference sequence). The CDR3 sequence is CASGRHPMPTPHEQFF. The CDR3 region has the DNA TGCGCCAGCGGGCGACACCCTATGCCGACCCCCCATGAGCAGTTCTTC.

The rearrangement joins TRBV6-1 to TRBJ2-7; 8 nucleotides align to TRBD1. The CDR3 is 14 residues long. The germline V gene has CDR1 MNHNS and CDR2 SASEGT. The trim removed 7 bases at V and 4 bases at J, leaving 9 bases unmatched. The CDR3 sequence: CASNDGTGDYEQYF. In nucleotides, the CDR3 is TGTGCCAGCAACGACGGGACAGGAGATTACGAGCAGTACTTC.

This clone has just one count. The chain couples TRBV7-9 to TRBJ1-4; 8 positions match TRBD1. Trimming at V came to 2 bases and at J to 6 bases, leaving 8 bases not matched to a gene. CDR3 length equals 16 residues. CDR1 and CDR2 (germline): SEHNR, FQNEAQ (reference sequence). Written as DNA, the CDR3 is TGTGCCAGCAGCTTAAACAGGGGGGACCACGATGAAAAACTGTTTTTT. Its protein product is CASSLNRGDHDEKLFF.

The gene calls are TRBV7-9 and TRBJ2-3; 7 nucleotides agree with TRBD2. V lost 5 bases and J lost 3; bases outside the gene matches: 5. The germline V gene encodes CDR1 SEHNR and CDR2 FQNEAQ (reference sequence). This CDR3 spans 14 amino acids. The CDR3 reads CASSQAGITDTQYF. The DNA of the CDR3 is TGTGCCAGCAGCCAAGCGGGGATTACAGATACGCAGTATTTT.

This rearrangement joins TRBV19 to TRBJ1-6; no firm D call. The V end lost 10 bases, the J end lost 7 bases, and 14 bases lay between the germline ends. CDR1 LNHDA and CDR2 SQIVND come from the germline V gene (reference sequence). The CDR3 is 13 residues long. The DNA for the CDR3 is TGTGCCACTCAGGCCTTTGGGAATTCACCCCTCCACTTT. Translating it yields CATQAFGNSPLHF.

The CDR3: CASSSGLLAGELFF. CDR3 nucleotides: TGTGCCAGCAGCTCGGGACTCCTTGCCGGGGAGCTGTTTTTT. V gene TRBV13 combines with J gene TRBJ2-2; a possible D gene is TRBD2 (6 bases). Trimming took 4 bases from V and 6 from J, leaving 12 bases between them. Germline V gene lookup returns CDR1 PRHDT and CDR2 FYEKMQ (reference sequence). The CDR3 covers 14 residues.

The chain couples TRBV7-2 to TRBJ2-5; D uncertain. The CDR3 loop spans 15 amino acids. Germline loops: CDR1 SGHTA, CDR2 FQGNSA. Trimming stripped 5 bases from V and 0 bases from J, with 13 bases between. Here the CDR3 reads CASSPESWYQETQYF. The CDR3 coding sequence is TGTGCCAGCAGCCCCGAGAGTTGGTACCAAGAGACCCAGTACTTC.

The rearrangement joins TRBV7-2 to TRBJ1-1, with a possible D match to TRBD1 (6 bases). Germline assignment: CDR1 SGHTA and CDR2 FQGNSA. The CDR3 is 14 residues long. Trimming removed 5 bases at V and 11 bases at J, with 21 bases between. The CDR3 spells CASSPTSGGLGAFF. In nucleotides, the CDR3 is TGTGCCAGCAGCCCTACGAGCGGGGGGCTGGGGGCTTTCTTT.